One T cell receptor beta chain is described in this entry. Its antigen is currently unknown. The data originate from a study of T cells after yellow fever vaccination. Study-level information: SMART-Seq v4 Ultra Low Input handled preparation of low-cell-number fractions.

Template switching by 5'RACE produced TCR cDNA, adding a universal primer site and UMIs. Via MiXCR, TCRdb re-called the 5' RACE reads, giving one row per CDR3 protein. This sample has roughly 60,000 distinct CDR3 sequences, with around 6.9% found just once. The CDR3 length is 16 residues. The germline V and J ends were trimmed by 6 bases and 5 bases, with 22 bases remaining between them. Germline lookup yields CDR1 SEHNR and CDR2 FQNEAQ (reference sequence). Study-wide points: Across the CD4 and CD8 compartments, a small share of clonotypes was present in both. Boosting was followed by the reappearance of most primary-vaccination clones (around 96% CD4, about 90% CD8).

Source: CD8+ T cells sorted from PBMCs, taken on the day of the first yellow fever vaccination. The gene calls are TRBV7-9 and TRBJ2-5; a weak D match, TRBD1 (5 bases). This TCR came from a man aged 18 to 30 who received the YFV17D yellow fever vaccine. CDR3 sequence: CASSLSITGWDETQYF. The DNA of the CDR3 is TGTGCCAGCAGTTTAAGCATTACAGGATGGGATGAGACCCAGTACTTC.